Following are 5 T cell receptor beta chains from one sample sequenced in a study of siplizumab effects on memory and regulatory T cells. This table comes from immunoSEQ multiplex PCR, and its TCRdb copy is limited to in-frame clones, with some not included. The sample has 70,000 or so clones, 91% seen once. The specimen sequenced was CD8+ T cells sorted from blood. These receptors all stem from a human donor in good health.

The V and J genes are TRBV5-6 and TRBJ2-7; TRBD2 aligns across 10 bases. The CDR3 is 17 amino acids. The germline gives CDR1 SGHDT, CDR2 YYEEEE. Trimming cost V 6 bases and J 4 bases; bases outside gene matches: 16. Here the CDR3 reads CASTPRFERGGEYEQYF. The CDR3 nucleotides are TGTGCCAGCACCCCCAGGTTCGAGCGGGGGGGTGAATACGAGCAGTACTTC. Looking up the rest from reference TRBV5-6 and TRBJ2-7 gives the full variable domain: DAGVTQSPTHLIKTRGQQVTLRCSPKSGHDTVSWYQQALGQGPQFIFQYYEEEERQRGNFPDRFSGHQFPNYSSELNVNALLLGDSALYLCASTPRFERGGEYEQYFGPGTRLTVT.

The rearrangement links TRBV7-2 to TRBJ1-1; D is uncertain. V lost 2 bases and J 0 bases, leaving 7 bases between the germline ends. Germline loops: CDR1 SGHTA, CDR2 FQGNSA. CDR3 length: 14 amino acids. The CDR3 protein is CASSLSGVNTEAFF. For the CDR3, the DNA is TGTGCCAGCAGCTTATCGGGAGTGAACACTGAAGCTTTCTTT.

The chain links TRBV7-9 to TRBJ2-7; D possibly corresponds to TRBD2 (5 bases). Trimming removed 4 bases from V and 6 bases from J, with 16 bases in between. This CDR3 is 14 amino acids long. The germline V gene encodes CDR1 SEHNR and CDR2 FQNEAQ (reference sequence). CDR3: CASSSLRGVGEQYF. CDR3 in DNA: TGTGCCAGCAGCTCACTTCGGGGAGTGGGCGAGCAGTACTTC.

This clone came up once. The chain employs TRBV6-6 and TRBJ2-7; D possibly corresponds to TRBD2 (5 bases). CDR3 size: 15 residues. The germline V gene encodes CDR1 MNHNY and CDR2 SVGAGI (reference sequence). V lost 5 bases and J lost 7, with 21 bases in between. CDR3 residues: CASSPIPLSGGEQYF. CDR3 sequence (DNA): TGTGCCAGCAGTCCTATCCCCCTCAGCGGCGGGGAGCAGTACTTC.

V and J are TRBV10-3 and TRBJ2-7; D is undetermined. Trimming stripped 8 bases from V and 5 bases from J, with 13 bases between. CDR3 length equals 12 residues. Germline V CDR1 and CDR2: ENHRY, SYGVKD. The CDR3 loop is CAISRLGDEQYF. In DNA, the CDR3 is TGTGCCATCTCAAGGTTGGGCGACGAGCAGTACTTC.